This paragraph reports one TCR beta chain. Individuals aged about 18 to 90 years were recruited from roughly 22 US areas. Among Cohort 3 donors, those recovered had two negative PCRs, clearance, or symptom resolution. The CDR3 is 14 residues long. V dropped 9 bases and J dropped 7 bases, with 16 bases sitting between them. Germline CDR1 reads LNHDA; CDR2 reads SQIVND (reference sequence). The data belong to a study of blood T cell repertoires in COVID-19. Overall study context: The United States, Italy and Spain provided the acute and convalescent COVID-19 samples. T cells, B-cell-depleted T cells, or PBMCs supplied cDNA or gDNA.

Repertoires were generated with immunoSEQ multiplex PCR, while TCRdb's copy carries only in-frame clones and drops some. The sample has a few hundred thousand clones, about 85% seen once; the top ten hold under 6%. The chain uses TRBV19 and TRBJ1-6, with D perhaps matching TRBD1 (5 bases). This clonotype was sampled from a woman between 25 and 40 years old who had recovered from COVID-19. Sample: PBMCs or T cells enriched from blood (not recorded which). This CDR3 reads CASRYGAGNSPLHF. The CDR3 region has the DNA TGTGCCAGCAGATACGGTGCAGGGAATTCACCCCTCCACTTT. Variable domain in full (rest from reference TRBV19 and TRBJ1-6): DGGITQSPKYLFRKEGQNVTLSCEQNLNHDAMYWYRQDPGQGLRLIYYSQIVNDFQKGDIAEGYSVSREKKESFPLTVTSAQKNPTAFYLCASRYGAGNSPLHFGNGTRLTVT.